A single sample gave rise to the 23 T cell receptor beta chains below, sequenced in a study of T cells in Graves' hyperthyroidism and ophthalmopathy. TCR beta CDR3 regions were amplified from RNA transcripts. First-round RT-PCR with HTBI primers amplified the TCR CDR3 region. TCRdb itself ran the multiplex PCR reads through MiXCR, one entry per CDR3 protein. The repertoire holds 550,000 to 700,000 distinct CDR3 sequences, roughly 14% seen once, with around 4.5% in the top ten. The sample comprised blood. Receptors originate from a woman aged 40 to 50 with Graves' ophthalmopathy.

In this sample, this clonotype turned up many times. V and J are TRBV30 and TRBJ2-4; D not certain. V lost 0 bases and J lost 2, with 8 bases in between. The CDR3 has 14 amino acids. CDR1 GTSNPN and CDR2 SVGIG come from the germline V gene (reference sequence). In DNA form, the CDR3 reads TGTGCCTGGAGTGTAAAGGTACCCAAAAACATTCAGTACTTC. Translation gives CAWSVKVPKNIQYF.

This clonotype was observed a handful of times. The chain couples TRBV5-1 to TRBJ2-7; 8 bases are a match to TRBD1. In germline, CDR1 is SGHRS, CDR2 YFSETQ. With 3 bases clipped from V and 0 bases from J, the junction kept 8 bases outside the gene matches. This CDR3 region has 16 residues. The CDR3 protein is CASSWTRTGPSYEQYF. The CDR3 bases are TGCGCCAGCAGCTGGACGAGGACAGGGCCCTCCTACGAGCAGTACTTC. The full variable domain, in which reference TRBV5-1 and TRBJ2-7 provide the parts outside the CDR3, is KAGVTQTPRYLIKTRGQQVTLSCSPISGHRSVSWYQQTPGQGLQFLFEYFSETQRNKGNFPGRFSGRQFSNSRSEMNVSTLELGDSALYLCASSWTRTGPSYEQYFGPGTRLTVT.

This clonotype has a count of ten or more. V is TRBV29-1 and J is TRBJ2-5; the match to TRBD2 covers 9 bases. CDR1 and CDR2 (germline): SQVTM, ANQGSEA. After removal of 5 bases from V and 0 bases from J, the junction contained 10 bases not matched to a gene. This CDR3 has 16 amino acids. This CDR3 reads CSVLMTSGKYQETQYF. The CDR3 nucleotides read TGCAGCGTTCTGATGACTAGCGGAAAGTACCAAGAGACCCAGTACTTC.

CDR3 sequence reads: CASSLRVVYGYTF. The DNA for the CDR3 is TGTGCCAGCAGCTTACGGGTAGTCTATGGCTACACCTTC. The chain employs TRBV7-3 and TRBJ1-2; D is uncertain. Germline assignment: CDR1 SGHTA and CDR2 FQGTGA. The CDR3 runs to 13 residues. V was clipped by 2 bases and J by 4 bases, with 8 bases between them.

Many counts were recorded for this clonotype. The chain has TRBV7-2 and TRBJ2-7; D possibly matches TRBD1 or TRBD2 (7 bases each). V lost 3 bases and J lost 3, with 15 bases in between. Germline CDR1 is SGHTA and CDR2 is FQGNSA. The CDR3 spans 15 residues. The CDR3 region is CASSLSRGDSYEQYF. The CDR3 bases are TGTGCCAGCAGCTTGAGCCGGGGGGACAGCTACGAGCAGTACTTC.

The chain carries TRBV28 and TRBJ2-5, with TRBD2 matching over 7 bases. V gave up 6 bases and J gave up 3 bases; unmatched junction bases: 19. CDR1 and CDR2 from the germline V gene are MDHEN and SYDVKM. The CDR3 length is 18 residues. CDR3 DNA: TGTGCCAGCAGAACAAGCTCTAGCGGATCTTCCCTCAAAGAGACCCAGTACTTC. This encodes CASRTSSSGSSLKETQYF.

This clonotype was observed many times. The chain links TRBV6-1 to TRBJ1-5; a possible D gene is TRBD1 (5 bases). Trimming shortened V by 11 bases and J by 3 bases, and 14 bases separated the two germline ends. The CDR3 totals 13 residues. In germline, CDR1 is MNHNS, CDR2 SASEGT. CDR3 in DNA: TGTGCCGCACACCGGGACTCCAATCAGCCCCAGCATTTT. It specifies CAAHRDSNQPQHF.

The V gene is TRBV20-1, the J gene TRBJ1-5, with TRBD1 as a possible D gene (6 bases). V lost 5 bases and J 1 base, leaving 12 bases between the germline ends. Germline V CDR1 and CDR2: DFQATT, SNEGSKA (reference sequence). This CDR3 region has 14 residues. This CDR3 reads CSAGGGISNQPQHF. CDR3 nucleotides: TGCAGTGCTGGCGGGGGCATCAGCAATCAGCCCCAGCATTTT.

In nucleotides, the CDR3 is TGTGCCAGCAGCTTAGCGTCTAGCGGGGGACAGTACCAAGAGACCCAGTACTTC. Amino acids: CASSLASSGGQYQETQYF. The J gene is TRBJ2-5, the V gene TRBV7-2; 10 bases are shared with TRBD2. The CDR3 runs to 18 residues. The germline CDR1 and CDR2 sequences are SGHTA and FQGNSA. The V gene end was trimmed by 0 bases and the J gene end by 0 bases; junction bases not matched to a gene: 7.

Remarks on this clonotype: A much more abundant neighbour one base away suggests this may be a read error. The chain is built from TRBV28 and TRBJ2-7; D is possibly TRBD1 or TRBD2 (5 bases each). This CDR3 spans 17 amino acids. The germline V gene encodes CDR1 MDHEN and CDR2 SYDVKM. In nucleotides, the CDR3 is TGTGCCAGCAGTTCCCCCCTGGGGGAGCCGAGCTCCTGCGAGCAGTACTTC. This translates into CASSSPLGEPSSCEQYF. Based on the CDR3 plus reference TRBV28 and TRBJ2-7, the full variable domain is DVKVTQSSRYLVKRTGEKVFLECVQDMDHENMFWYRQDPGLGLRLIYFSYDVKMKEKGDIPEGYSVSREKKERFSLILESASTNQTSMYLCASSSPLGEPSSCEQYFGPGTRLTVT.

This clonotype was picked up many times. The chain couples TRBV12-3 or TRBV12-4 to TRBJ1-5; no reliable D call. Trimming removed 5 bases from V and 0 bases from J, with 11 bases in between. This CDR3 spans 15 amino acids. CDR3 in DNA: TGTGCCAGCAGTACTACAGCTTATAGCAATCAGCCCCAGCATTTT. Translating gives CASSTTAYSNQPQHF.

This clonotype occurred a few times. This chain uses TRBV7-2 with TRBJ1-1; D is uncertain. CDR1 is SGHTA and CDR2 is FQGNSA in the germline V gene. The V gene lost 7 bases and the J gene lost 4 bases, with 13 bases spanning the gap. The CDR3 has 13 residues. The CDR3: CASTSRWGTEAFF. CDR3 nucleotide sequence: TGTGCCAGCACCTCCCGATGGGGCACTGAAGCTTTCTTT.

This clonotype showed up many times. This chain uses TRBV19 with TRBJ1-1; D might be TRBD1 (5 bases). The CDR3 runs 15 residues. With 3 bases removed from V and 5 bases from J, the gap between germline ends came to 16 bases. CDR1 and CDR2 from the germline V gene are LNHDA and SQIVND (reference sequence). CDR3 coding DNA: TGTGCCAGTAGTATCTCGGGGGGAGGCAATACTGAAGCTTTCTTT. Translated: CASSISGGGNTEAFF. The full variable domain, completed using reference TRBV19 and TRBJ1-1, is DGGITQSPKYLFRKEGQNVTLSCEQNLNHDAMYWYRQDPGQGLRLIYYSQIVNDFQKGDIAEGYSVSREKKESFPLTVTSAQKNPTAFYLCASSISGGGNTEAFFGQGTRLTVV.

This clonotype was recorded many times. J is TRBJ2-2 and V is TRBV7-6; 8 nucleotides line up with TRBD2. The length of the CDR3 is 17 residues. Losses at the gene ends were 0 bases for V and 4 bases for J; bases not matched to a gene: 7. Germline V lookup: CDR1 SGHVS, CDR2 FNYEAQ. The CDR3 DNA reads TGTGCCAGCAGCTTAGCCTTAGGACTAGCCACCACCGGGGAGCTGTTTTTT. Translated, it gives CASSLALGLATTGELFF.

This clonotype showed up many times. The chain couples TRBV6-5 to TRBJ2-7, with TRBD1 matching 8 bases. CDR3 length: 14 amino acids. The V gene end was trimmed by 5 bases and the J gene end by 4 bases; junction bases not matched to a gene: 7. In germline, CDR1 is MNHEY, CDR2 SVGAGI. The CDR3, as DNA: TGTGCCAGCAGTACCCGACAGGGGTGGTACGAGCAGTACTTC. This codes for CASSTRQGWYEQYF.

This clonotype was detected ten times or more. The rearrangement links TRBV2 to TRBJ1-5; no definite D call. The germline V gene has CDR1 SNHLY and CDR2 FYNNEI. The germline V and J ends were trimmed by 3 bases and 0 bases, with 9 bases remaining between them. This CDR3 is 15 amino acids long. CDR3 amino acids: CASSESEYSNQPQHF. As DNA, the CDR3 is TGTGCCAGCAGTGAGTCGGAATATAGCAATCAGCCCCAGCATTTT. Combining the CDR3 with reference TRBV2 and TRBJ1-5 gives the whole variable domain EPEVTQTPSHQVTQMGQEVILRCVPISNHLYFYWYRQILGQKVEFLVSFYNNEISEKSEIFDDQFSVERPDGSNFTLKIRSTKLEDSAMYFCASSESEYSNQPQHFGDGTRLSIL.

Ten or more counts support this clonotype. This chain uses TRBV5-1 with TRBJ2-7; D possibly corresponds to TRBD1 (5 bases). Germline CDR1 reads SGHRS; CDR2 reads YFSETQ. V shed 3 bases and J shed 1 base, with 11 bases lying between them. The CDR3 has 14 residues. The chain's CDR3 is CASSSGLSSYEQYF. The DNA of the CDR3 is TGCGCCAGCAGCTCAGGGCTTTCATCCTACGAGCAGTACTTC.

This clonotype came up a few times. The germline gene is not matched at one end of the junction; a read error may be the cause. This chain links TRBV7-8 with TRBJ2-7; D gene ambiguous. Germline CDR1 is SGHVS and CDR2 is FQNEAQ. The CDR3 length is 14 residues. DNA for the CDR3: TGCGCCAGCAGCCTCCTCCACCTTTCCTACGAGCAGTACTTC. Translation: CASSLLHLSYEQYF.

This clonotype was found many times. The rearrangement uses TRBV5-4 and TRBJ2-5, with TRBD2 matching 8 bases. V lost 4 bases and J lost 5; bases outside the gene matches: 13. The CDR3 length is 16 residues. Germline V gene sequence: CDR1 SGHNT, CDR2 YYREEE (reference sequence). The CDR3 reads CASSPGGAGAGETQYF. The CDR3 DNA reads as TGTGCCAGCAGCCCCGGGGGAGCGGGAGCAGGGGAGACCCAGTACTTC.

This clonotype was observed at least ten times. DNA of the CDR3: TGCAGCGTTGAAGAACCTTGGGACAAGGACACTGAAGCTTTCTTT. Protein product: CSVEEPWDKDTEAFF. The genes are TRBV29-1 and TRBJ1-1, with D perhaps TRBD1 (6 bases). The CDR3 totals 15 residues. Germline CDR1 and CDR2: SQVTM and ANQGSEA. The V end was cut by 0 bases, the J end by 3 bases, with 14 bases between.

This chain joins TRBV7-9 and TRBJ1-2; 11 nucleotides match TRBD1. V gave up 3 bases and J gave up 7 bases; unmatched junction bases: 7. CDR1 and CDR2 (germline): SEHNR, FQNEAQ (reference sequence). This CDR3 has 15 amino acids. CDR3 sequence (DNA): TGTGCCAGCAGCTTGGGACAGGGGGAATTTGTTGGCTACACCTTC. It yields the protein CASSLGQGEFVGYTF.

The table lists this clonotype with many counts. One end of the junction is discordant with germline, which a read error may explain. This chain links TRBV6-5 with TRBJ1-2; 7 nucleotides match TRBD1. CDR3 length equals 12 residues. CDR1 MNHEY and CDR2 SVGAGI come from the germline V gene. Here the CDR3 reads CASSNSGQNYTF. DNA for the CDR3: TGTGCCAGCAGTAACTCGGGACAGAACTACACCTTC.

In this sample, this clonotype turned up many times. The chain joins TRBV15 to TRBJ1-1; D is perhaps TRBD1 (5 bases). Germline CDR1 and CDR2: LNHNV and YYDKDF (reference sequence). The CDR3 has 15 residues. V lost 0 bases, J lost 2 bases, and 10 bases lay in between. CDR3 sequence reads: CATSRDRRGNTEAFF. The DNA for the CDR3 is TGTGCCACCAGCAGAGATCGGAGGGGAAACACTGAAGCTTTCTTT. The whole variable domain, remainder taken from reference TRBV15 and TRBJ1-1, is DAMVIQNPRYQVTQFGKPVTLSCSQTLNHNVMYWYQQKSSQAPKLLFHYYDKDFNNEADTPDNFQSRRPNTSFCFLDIRSPGLGDTAMYLCATSRDRRGNTEAFFGQGTRLTVV.